The clone carrying this T cell receptor (beta chain) was seen at least ten times. Its antigen is unidentified. As to time point: newly diagnosed GD, antithyroid drugs for less than 3 months. RNA from PBMCs was the source of the TCR library. Patient provenance is recorded as an endocrinology department in Xi'an, China. The data were taken from a study of regulatory T cells in long-lasting Graves disease. Looking at the study overall: Antithyroid drug exposure in newly diagnosed Graves' patients had lasted under 3 months. Study-level points and caveats: Persistent-disease Graves' patients showed less TCR diversity than new cases. There were preferences for TRBV28, TRBJ1-2 and TRBJ2-5 in persistent disease.

Through Arm-PCR of CDR3 regions and iRepertoire HTBI primers, TCR beta libraries were built. Each CDR3 protein is one row after TCRdb ran MiXCR on the multiplex PCR reads. The data show over 500,000 distinct CDR3 sequences, around 15% seen once. Germline-derived CDR1 and CDR2 are SGHTA and FQGNSA. The CDR3 runs 15 residues. The germline V and J ends were trimmed by 1 base and 2 bases, with 10 bases remaining between them. These data were likewise used in another study, on T cells in Graves' hyperthyroidism and ophthalmopathy.

The specimen was peripheral blood mononuclear cells (PBMCs), collected at new diagnosis, from a patient treated with antithyroid drugs. This TCR came from a man younger than 35 with Graves disease. The genes are TRBV7-2 and TRBJ2-3; D may be TRBD2 (6 bases). Here the CDR3 reads CASSLVAGITDTQYF. CDR3 DNA: TGTGCCAGCAGCTTAGTTGCGGGAATCACAGATACGCAGTATTTT.